These T cell receptor beta chains were read from a single sample in a study of OX40 agonist ivuxolimab in advanced cancers. Libraries were prepared by immunoSEQ multiplex PCR; TCRdb keeps only in-frame clonotypes and omits some of them. The repertoire holds about 55,000 clones, with approximately 86% as singletons. The sequencing here drew on CD4+ or CD8+ T cells sorted from blood, taken in a trial of the OX40 agonist ivuxolimab. The receptors stem from an adult with an advanced solid tumor such as melanoma, head and neck, liver or kidney cancer. The CDR3 runs from the conserved cysteine through the conserved F or W. D genes are given only for firm matches. Size values are once, few and many counts, or a class for expanded clones, and some rows have none.

d_gene	v_gene	abundance	j_gene	CDR3nt	CDR3aa
TRBD1	TRBV19	-	TRBJ2-3	TGTGCCAGTAGTGTGGGACAGGGGGGACCAGATACGCAGTATTTT	CASSVGQGGPDTQYF
-	TRBV6-6	-	TRBJ2-7	TGTGCCAGCAGTTCTAACAAGGGGGGCTACGAGCAGTACTTC	CASSSNKGGYEQYF
-	TRBV11-2	-	TRBJ2-1	TGTGCCAGCAGCTTAAATAAAAATGAGCAGTTCTTC	CASSLNKNEQFF
-	TRBV9	-	TRBJ2-1	TGTGCCAGCAGCGTAGGGTTGAGCTCCTACAATGAGCAGTTCTTC	CASSVGLSSYNEQFF
-	TRBV5-1	-	TRBJ2-3	TGCGCCAGCAGCTTGGCGCCCATGGGCAGGGCTGAAGATACGCAGTATTTT	CASSLAPMGRAEDTQYF
-	TRBV28	-	TRBJ1-6	TGTGCCAGCCACAGGGTCCGTCAATCACCCCTCCACTTT	CASHRVRQSPLHF
TRBD1	TRBV10-1	-	TRBJ2-7	TGCGCCAGCAGTGAGGACCGGGACAGGGTGCAGCCCGAGCAGTACTTC	CASSEDRDRVQPEQYF
TRBD2	TRBV10-3	-	TRBJ2-2	TGTGCCATCAGCAGGACTAGCGGGTCAGCGAACACCGGGGAGCTGTTTTTT	CAISRTSGSANTGELFF
-	TRBV5-1	-	TRBJ2-3	TGCGCCAGCAGCCCCGAGAGGGCAGATACGCAGTATTTT	CASSPERADTQYF
-	TRBV28	-	TRBJ1-2	TGTGCCAGCAGTGGGGGGTTGTACTATGGCTACACCTTC	CASSGGLYYGYTF
-	TRBV7-2	-	TRBJ1-6	TGTGCCAGCAGCTCGACTTGGTATAATTCACCCCTCCACTTT	CASSSTWYNSPLHF
-	TRBV10-1	-	TRBJ1-1	TGCGCCAGCAGTCCGGGTCTACCCATGAACACTGAAGCCTTCTTT	CASSPGLPMNTEAFF
TRBD2	TRBV7-3	once	TRBJ2-3	TGTGCCAGCAGCCGTGGGACTAGCGAAACAGATACGCAGTATTTT	CASSRGTSETDTQYF
-	TRBV10-3	-	TRBJ2-4	TGTGCCATCAGCCCAGGGGAGAGGGCCAAAAACATTCAGTACTTC	CAISPGERAKNIQYF
TRBD2	TRBV4-1	-	TRBJ2-1	TGCGCCAGCAGCCAGGGGACTAGCGGATACAATGAGCAGTTCTTC	CASSQGTSGYNEQFF
-	TRBV7-2	-	TRBJ2-1	TGTGCCAGCAGCTTATATTCTCGGGAGCAGTTCTTC	CASSLYSREQFF
TRBD2	TRBV9	-	TRBJ2-1	TGTGCCAGCAGTGCTAGCGGGAGCTCCTACAATGAGCAGTTCTTC	CASSASGSSYNEQFF
-	TRBV10-3	-	TRBJ1-5	TGTGCCATCAGTGAGTCGGCAGATAGCAATCAGCCCCAGCATTTT	CAISESADSNQPQHF
TRBD1	TRBV10-3	-	TRBJ2-5	TGTGCCATCAGTGAGAGGACAGGGGGGGAAGAGACCCAGTACTTC	CAISERTGGEETQYF